This T cell receptor beta chain was found in a study of T cells after yellow fever vaccination (dated by TCRdb to the late 2010s). Looking at the study overall: The SMART-Seq v4 Ultra Low Input RNA kit was used to prepare libraries from fractions with low cell numbers. To track T-cell clones before and after primary and booster YFV17D yellow fever vaccination, bulk TCR alpha and beta repertoires were sequenced longitudinally. Two healthy male donors made up the cohort, one aged 18 to 29 years and the other aged 30 to 40 years. Bulk PBMC replicates and cell subsets were isolated from blood drawn at multiple timepoints before and after both primary and secondary immunization. Study-wide findings and limitations: Because the study included only a couple of donors, the extent to which the findings can be generalized is limited. The secondary T-cell response was weaker than the primary response but faster, peaking on day 5 instead of day 15. After the booster, most clones that had expanded after primary vaccination were detected again (over 95% of CD4 and around nine tenths of CD8), suggesting broad maintenance of memory. A small share of clonotypes occurred in both CD4 and CD8 compartments, likely arising from convergent recombination. Because abundant contaminating clonotypes from the bulk population could be contained in FACS-sorted repertoires, computational filtering was required.

As for this clonotype: Its cognate antigen has yet to be identified. No base-level quality is on record; no much larger clone is a single base apart.

The CDR3 runs 14 residues from the cysteine to the phenylalanine. Only the CDR3 DNA stays, 42 bases, in frame from base 1. TCR cDNA was made using 5'RACE template switching, a step that added a universal primer site and unique molecular identifiers. Priming for cDNA synthesis came from both the TCR alpha and TCR beta constant segments. Libraries were amplified in two PCR steps, with sample barcodes and sequencing adapters added in the second step. Sequencing of libraries was done on Illumina HiSeq 2500 (2x100 bp) or NovaSeq (2x150 bp). Turning to the authors' computational methods: Demultiplexing of reads and collapsing into UMI consensus sequences were performed with MIGEC, and V(D)J alignment was carried out with MiXCR. Using edgeR on replicate PBMC samples, clonotypes were called vaccine-responding if FDR was below 0.01 and the log2 fold change was above 5 up to day 15. CD4 or CD8 identity was assigned to each bulk clonotype according to whether the clonotype was present at higher abundance in the sequenced CD4 repertoire or the sequenced CD8 repertoire. Using fastp at Q25 and MiXCR, TCRdb reprocessed the public reads and kept productive beta chains. Every entry covers one CDR3 protein and lists the most common genes and DNA from its rows. The V and J calls were not made by the authors but by TCRdb's processing. The sample table lists 350,000 to 450,000 distinct CDR3 sequences, roughly 6.2% of them with a count of one. In total, the top ten clones hold 15% of the sample.

The treatment or condition label, read with the paper, signifies: live attenuated yellow fever vaccine strain. At each blood-draw timepoint, two biological replicates of bulk PBMCs were obtained. PBMCs were isolated from peripheral blood using a standard Ficoll-Paque protocol. RNA was extracted with TriZol from bulk PBMCs, CD4 and CD8 fractions, and dextramer-positive and dextramer-negative fractions. The sample in question was PBMCs, obtained 5 days after the yellow fever booster vaccination. The sequence was obtained from a man aged 30 to 39 who received the YFV17D yellow fever vaccine. This receptor chain uses TRBV21-1 and TRBJ1-1; TRBD1, as called in the table, went unchecked against the DNA. TRBV21-1 is designated a pseudogene. The CDR3 region reads CASSKARYRAEAFF. The DNA reads as follows: TGTGCCAGCAGCAAAGCCCGGTACAGGGCTGAAGCTTTCTTT.